This T cell receptor beta chain was documented in a study of OX40 agonist ivuxolimab in advanced cancers. Study background: An agonistic anti-OX40 (CD134) antibody, ivuxolimab, was used to treat the patients. Three patients had partial responses: one hepatocellular carcinoma, two cutaneous melanoma.

The assay was immunoSEQ multiplex PCR, and TCRdb's table has in-frame clones only and misses some. The sample contains about 75,000 clones, around 90% of which appear only once. Study-wide findings and caveats: Averaged across samples, CD8+ T cells carried more expanded clones than CD4+ did.

With regard to this clone: Its antigen is currently unknown.

The clonotype was recovered from an adult with an advanced solid tumor such as melanoma, head and neck, liver or kidney cancer. The sequenced sample was CD4+ or CD8+ T cells sorted from blood, obtained in a trial of the OX40 agonist ivuxolimab.

The CDR3 DNA follows: TGTGCCATCAGGGGTGGGACTGAAGCTTTCTTT. This encodes CAIRGGTEAFF. This chain links TRBV10-3 with TRBJ1-1; D unresolved. The CDR3 is made up of 11 amino acids. Trimming removed 6 bases from V and 5 bases from J, with 7 bases in between. Looked up from germline, CDR1 is ENHRY and CDR2 is SYGVKD.